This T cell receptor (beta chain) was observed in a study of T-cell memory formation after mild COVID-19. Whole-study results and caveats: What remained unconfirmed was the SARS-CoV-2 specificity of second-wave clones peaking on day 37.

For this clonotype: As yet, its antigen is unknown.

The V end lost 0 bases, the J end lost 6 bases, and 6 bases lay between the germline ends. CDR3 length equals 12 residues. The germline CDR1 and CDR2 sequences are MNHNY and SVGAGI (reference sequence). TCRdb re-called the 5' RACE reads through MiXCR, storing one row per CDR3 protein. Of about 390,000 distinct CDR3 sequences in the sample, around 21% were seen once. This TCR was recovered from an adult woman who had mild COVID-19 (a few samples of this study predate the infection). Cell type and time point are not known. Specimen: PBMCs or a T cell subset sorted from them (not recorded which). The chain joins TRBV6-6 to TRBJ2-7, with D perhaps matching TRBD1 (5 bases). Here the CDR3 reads CASSYSGVEQYF. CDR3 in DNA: TGTGCCAGCAGTTACTCAGGGGTCGAGCAGTACTTC.